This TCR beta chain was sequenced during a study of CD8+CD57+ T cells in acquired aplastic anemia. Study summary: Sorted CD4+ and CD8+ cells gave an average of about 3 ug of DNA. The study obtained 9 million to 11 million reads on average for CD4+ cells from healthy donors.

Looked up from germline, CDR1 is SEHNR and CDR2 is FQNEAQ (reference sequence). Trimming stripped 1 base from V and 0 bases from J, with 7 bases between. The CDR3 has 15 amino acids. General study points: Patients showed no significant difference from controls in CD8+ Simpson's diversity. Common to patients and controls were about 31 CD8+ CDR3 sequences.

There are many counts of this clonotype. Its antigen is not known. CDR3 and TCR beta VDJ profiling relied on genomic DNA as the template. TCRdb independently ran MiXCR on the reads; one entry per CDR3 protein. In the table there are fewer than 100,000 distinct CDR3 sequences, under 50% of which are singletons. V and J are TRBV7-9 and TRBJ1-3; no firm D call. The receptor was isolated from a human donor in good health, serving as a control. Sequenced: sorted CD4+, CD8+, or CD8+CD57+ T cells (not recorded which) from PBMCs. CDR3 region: CASSLGGYSGNTIYF. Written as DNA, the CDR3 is TGTGCCAGCAGCTTAGGGGGATACTCTGGAAACACCATATATTTT.